This T cell receptor (beta chain) was identified in a study of vaccination effects on CD4 cells after COVID-19. Study details: Participants were given two doses of BNT162b2 or mRNA-1273 vaccine.

ViraFEST expansion of antigen-specific CD4+ T cells with viral peptide pools preceded sequencing. Investigators separated out CD4+ T cells once around 11 days of culture had passed. Nucleocapsid antibody tests were negative, and the vaccine recipients had no prior SARS-CoV-2 infection. On days 3 and 7, fresh IL-2 medium replaced half the medium. General observations from the study: Marked clonal contraction was seen late after vaccination (in both infection- and vaccine-induced clones).

Data came from immunoSEQ multiplex PCR; TCRdb stores just in-frame clones and leaves some out. The table shows under 25,000 clones, with around 73% occurring only once. The CDR3 spans 14 residues. The germline CDR1 and CDR2 sequences are LNHDA and SQIVND (reference sequence). J was trimmed by 7 bases and V by 5 bases; bases with no gene match: 7. Comments on this clone: Its matching antigen is unknown.

The material was CD4+ T cells from PBMCs cultured with SARS-CoV-2 spike peptides, obtained before COVID-19 vaccination. The receptor was isolated from a human donor who received a COVID-19 vaccine. This sequence joins TRBV19 and TRBJ1-4; 7 bases map to TRBD1. The CDR3 region is CASSGDSRIEKLFF. The CDR3, as DNA: TGTGCCAGTAGTGGGGACAGCCGGATTGAAAAACTGTTTTTT.